The 20 T cell receptor beta chains in this list originate from one sample, sequenced in a study of beta chain features in type 1 diabetes. Overall study results and limits: TCRB CDR3 length was moderately but significantly reduced in all four CD4+ subsets of Type 1 diabetes patients.

Every bit of the isolated RNA underwent reverse transcription, so sequencing read expressed TCRB transcripts. Profiling relied on immunoSEQ multiplex PCR, and the TCRdb table lists in-frame clones only, not all of them. The table has a few hundred thousand clones, around 21% seen once. No antigen has been assigned to these receptors. Sample: naive CD4+ T cells from blood. These receptors were obtained from a woman aged 40 to 50 with type 1 diabetes.

Of note for this clone: The identical CDR3 is also encoded by other nucleotide sequences in the sample. V usage is TRBV9 and J usage is TRBJ1-1; no clear D. Trimming removed 0 bases at V and 2 bases at J, with 5 bases between. Germline values: CDR1 SGDLS, CDR2 YYNGEE. The CDR3 covers 13 residues. The CDR3 nucleotides read TGTGCCAGCAGCGTAGCGGGAAACACTGAAGCTTTCTTT. This gives the protein CASSVAGNTEAFF.

V gene TRBV29-1 combines with J gene TRBJ2-7, with TRBD2 identical over 8 bases. Trimming took 3 bases from V and 5 from J; bases not matched to a gene: 3. The CDR3 loop spans 12 amino acids. Germline CDR1 reads SQVTM; CDR2 reads ANQGSEA. The CDR3 nucleotides are TGCAGCGTTGATCGGGGGGGCAACGAGCAGTACTTC. This codes for CSVDRGGNEQYF.

This chain joins TRBV5-1 and TRBJ1-6; D call uncertain. V was clipped by 0 bases and J by 9 bases, with 10 bases between them. The CDR3 sequence is 14 residues long. Looked up from germline, CDR1 is SGHRS and CDR2 is YFSETQ. The CDR3 region is CASSLVAAGSPLHF. The CDR3 coding sequence is TGCGCCAGCAGCTTGGTGGCGGCCGGTTCACCCCTCCACTTT.

The V gene is TRBV5-1, the J gene TRBJ2-1; 7 bases agree with TRBD2. Trimming cost V 4 bases and J 1 base; bases outside gene matches: 11. There are 17 residues in the CDR3. Per the germline V gene, CDR1 is SGHRS and CDR2 is YFSETQ. CDR3: CASSPQTRGESYNEQFF. The CDR3, as DNA: TGCGCCAGCAGCCCTCAGACCCGGGGGGAGTCCTACAATGAGCAGTTCTTC.

This sequence joins TRBV25-1 and TRBJ2-7; TRBD2 agrees at 9 bases. The trim removed 6 bases at V and 7 bases at J, leaving 7 bases unmatched. This CDR3 spans 13 amino acids. Germline V gives CDR1 MGHDK, CDR2 SYGVNS. In nucleotides, the CDR3 is TGTGCCAGCAGGCGAGCGGGAGGAAGTGAGCAGTACTTC. It yields the protein CASRRAGGSEQYF.

The V gene is TRBV4-1, the J gene TRBJ2-1, with TRBD1 matching 8 bases. Germline V gene data show CDR1 as MGHRA and CDR2 as YSYEKL. V shed 0 bases, J shed 4 bases, and the junction held 8 bases outside the gene matches. CDR3 length: 17 residues. CDR3 region: CASSQDLGDRRYNEQFF. The CDR3 DNA is TGCGCCAGCAGCCAAGATCTGGGGGACAGGCGTTACAATGAGCAGTTCTTC.

This clone came up a few times. The chain uses TRBV9 and TRBJ2-2; D may be TRBD2 (7 bases). The CDR3 sequence is 16 residues long. With 0 bases removed from V and 3 bases from J, the gap between germline ends came to 12 bases. Germline lookup yields CDR1 SGDLS and CDR2 YYNGEE. The CDR3 sequence is CASSVGPGGHTGELFF. CDR3 coding DNA: TGTGCCAGCAGCGTAGGTCCGGGGGGCCACACCGGGGAGCTGTTTTTT. Combining the CDR3 with reference TRBV9 and TRBJ2-2 gives the whole variable domain DSGVTQTPKHLITATGQRVTLRCSPRSGDLSVYWYQQSLDQGLQFLIQYYNGEERAKGNILERFSAQQFPDLHSELNLSSLELGDSALYFCASSVGPGGHTGELFFGEGSRLTVL.

The gene calls are TRBV7-2 and TRBJ2-7; D unresolved. There are 13 residues in the CDR3. Germline CDR1 and CDR2: SGHTA and FQGNSA. The V and J ends lost 5 bases and 10 bases respectively, with 18 bases between them. The CDR3 nucleotides read TGTGCCAGCAGCCGCCAAGAAGGAGTTAACCAGTACTTC. Its translation is CASSRQEGVNQYF.

The table lists this clone with a few counts. The CDR3: CASSGDRWENYGYTF. DNA of the CDR3: TGTGCCAGCAGCGGGGACAGATGGGAAAACTATGGCTACACCTTC. The chain carries TRBV9 and TRBJ1-2; 7 bases agree with TRBD1. The CDR3 contains 15 residues. Germline assignment: CDR1 SGDLS and CDR2 YYNGEE. V gave up 3 bases and J gave up 2 bases; unmatched junction bases: 7.

This clone was seen a handful of times. The chain employs TRBV18 and TRBJ2-5, with D unclear. The ends were cut back, 2 bases at V and 2 bases at J, with 6 bases in the middle. CDR3 length equals 13 residues. CDR1 is KGHSH, CDR2 LQKENI, per germline. CDR3 protein: CASSPEAQETQYF. CDR3 bases: TGTGCCAGCTCACCAGAGGCACAAGAGACCCAGTACTTC.

The chain carries TRBV6-1 and TRBJ2-1; TRBD2 matches 15 bases. Germline V gene lookup returns CDR1 MNHNS and CDR2 SASEGT. The CDR3 spans 15 residues. The trim removed 6 bases at V and 6 bases at J, leaving 3 bases unmatched. The CDR3 DNA reads as TGTGCCAGCAGCGGGGGACTAGCGGGAGGCAATGAGCAGTTCTTC. Translating it yields CASSGGLAGGNEQFF.

In this sample, this clone turned up once. The J gene is TRBJ2-1, the V gene TRBV28, with TRBD2 identical over 13 bases. Trimming cost V 10 bases and J 9 bases; bases outside gene matches: 12. The CDR3 is made up of 15 amino acids. Germline V lookup: CDR1 MDHEN, CDR2 SYDVKM. The CDR3 DNA sequence: TGTGCCATCGAAGGCTGGACTAGCGGGAGTGGTGAGCAGTTCTTC. Translating it yields CAIEGWTSGSGEQFF.

V usage is TRBV30 and J usage is TRBJ2-7; no firm D call. The CDR3 length is 12 residues. V shed 4 bases and J shed 4 bases, with 11 bases lying between them. CDR1 GTSNPN and CDR2 SVGIG come from the germline V gene (reference sequence). CDR3 DNA sequence: TGTGCCTGGAACAGAGACCCATACGAGCAGTACTTC. It specifies CAWNRDPYEQYF.

V and J are TRBV5-4 and TRBJ2-3, with 10 bases aligning to TRBD2. Germline V gene data show CDR1 as SGHNT and CDR2 as YYREEE (reference sequence). With 0 bases clipped from V and 0 bases from J, the junction kept 7 bases outside the gene matches. This CDR3 region has 18 residues. The CDR3 reads CASSLDGLAGASTDTQYF. DNA of the CDR3: TGTGCCAGCAGCTTGGATGGGCTAGCGGGGGCTAGCACAGATACGCAGTATTTT.

The rearrangement uses TRBV2 and TRBJ2-1; 9 nucleotides match TRBD2. The CDR3 totals 15 residues. In germline, CDR1 is SNHLY, CDR2 FYNNEI. After removal of 7 bases from V and 8 bases from J, the junction contained 12 bases not matched to a gene. The CDR3 region has the DNA TGTGCCAGCAATGGGTTGGCGGGAGGGGGATATGAGCAGTTCTTC. Translating gives CASNGLAGGGYEQFF.

V and J are TRBV5-4 and TRBJ2-2; 14 bases line up with TRBD2. CDR1 is SGHNT, CDR2 YYREEE, per germline (reference sequence). The CDR3 runs 16 residues. V dropped 4 bases and J dropped 3; count of bases not matched to a gene: 2. Here the CDR3 reads CASSLGLAGDTGELFF. The DNA for the CDR3 is TGTGCCAGCAGCCTGGGACTAGCGGGAGACACCGGGGAGCTGTTTTTT.

This clone was counted only a few times. CDR3 DNA sequence: TGTGCCAGCAGCCCCCCACCGACAGGGGCGGATTCACCCCTCCACTTT. It translates to CASSPPPTGADSPLHF. This chain uses TRBV5-4 with TRBJ1-6; TRBD1 matches 8 bases. V gave up 4 bases and J gave up 8 bases; unmatched junction bases: 11. The CDR3 consists of 16 residues. Germline V lookup: CDR1 SGHNT, CDR2 YYREEE (reference sequence).

This clone has a handful of counts. V is TRBV29-1 and J is TRBJ2-1; D is uncertain. This CDR3 contains 13 residues. The germline gives CDR1 SQVTM, CDR2 ANQGSEA. CDR3 DNA sequence: TGCAGACCTCTATCGGGTCGTGTGAATGAGCAGTTCTTC. Residues: CRPLSGRVNEQFF.

This clone was counted between two and nine times. This chain uses TRBV14 with TRBJ1-1; D call uncertain. Germline CDR1 and CDR2: SGHDN and FVKESK. CDR3 length: 13 residues. V gave up 1 base and J gave up 7 bases, with 10 bases separating them. The CDR3 nucleotides read TGTGCCAGCAGCCAAGTTCGGAGAGTTGAAGCTTTCTTT. The encoded protein is CASSQVRRVEAFF.

There are a few counts of this clone. The chain employs TRBV2 and TRBJ1-1; TRBD1 agrees at 9 bases. The V and J ends lost 8 bases and 11 bases, in that order; junction bases with no gene match: 15. Germline CDR1 reads SNHLY; CDR2 reads FYNNEI. This CDR3 region has 14 residues. CDR3 sequence reads: CASARTGDAGRAFF. As DNA, the CDR3 is TGTGCCAGCGCCCGGACAGGGGACGCGGGCAGGGCTTTCTTT.